These T cell receptor beta chains were read from a single sample in a study of blood T cell repertoires in COVID-19. Sequencing was performed with immunoSEQ multiplex PCR; in TCRdb, only in-frame clones are kept and a portion is missing. The table includes some 150,000 clones, about 87% detected once. Material for sequencing was peripheral blood. Receptors originate from a woman aged 55-69 years who had recovered from COVID-19. Each CDR3 is given with its conserved first and last residue. D genes are given only for firm matches. Some rows mark clone size as missing; the rest say once, few, many or name a class of expanded clone.

once | TRBJ1-1 | . | TRBV5-4 | CASSSGKGAGTEAFF | TGTGCCAGCAGCTCAGGAAAAGGGGCAGGTACTGAAGCTTTCTTT
. | TRBJ1-5 | . | TRBV30 | CAWSPSSNQPQHF | TGTGCCTGGAGTCCGTCTAGCAATCAGCCCCAGCATTTT
. | TRBJ1-1 | TRBD1 | TRBV5-4 | CASSVGQVEAFF | TGTGCCAGCAGCGTAGGACAGGTTGAAGCTTTCTTT
. | TRBJ2-2 | TRBD2 | TRBV5-4 | CASSLDAGGTGELFF | TGTGCCAGCAGCTTAGACGCGGGGGGGACCGGGGAGCTGTTTTTT
. | TRBJ1-6 | . | TRBV19 | CASSMGSTNSPLHF | TGTGCCAGTAGTATGGGCAGTACAAATTCACCCCTCCACTTT
. | TRBJ2-7 | . | TRBV11-2 | CASSLDGRTYEQYF | TGTGCCAGCAGCTTAGATGGGAGGACCTACGAGCAGTACTTC
once | TRBJ1-1 | . | TRBV7-8 | CASSRTEMNTEAFF | TGTGCCAGCAGCCGGACGGAGATGAACACTGAAGCTTTCTTT
. | TRBJ2-5 | TRBD2 | TRBV20-1 | CSASYGLAGQTQYF | TGCAGTGCTAGTTACGGACTAGCGGGGCAGACCCAGTACTTC
. | TRBJ1-2 | . | TRBV28 | CASSLQGRHYGYTF | TGTGCCAGCAGTTTGCAGGGGCGCCATTATGGCTACACCTTC
. | TRBJ1-5 | . | TRBV4-3 | CASSQDGQGRQPQHF | TGCGCCAGCAGCCAAGATGGGCAGGGCCGGCAGCCCCAGCATTTT
. | TRBJ1-1 | TRBD1 | TRBV7-3 | CASSVRQGAFEAFF | TGTGCCAGCAGCGTACGACAGGGGGCTTTTGAAGCTTTCTTT
. | TRBJ1-5 | . | TRBV3-1/TRBV3-2 | CASSNRQDQPQHF | TGTGCCAGCAGCAACCGACAGGATCAGCCCCAGCATTTT
. | TRBJ1-5 | . | TRBV10-2 | CASSVTRRGSNQPQHF | TGCGCCAGCAGTGTGACAAGACGCGGGAGCAATCAGCCCCAGCATTTT
. | TRBJ2-5 | . | TRBV15 | CATTRGYQETQYF | TGTGCCACCACCAGGGGCTACCAAGAGACCCAGTACTTC
. | TRBJ1-2 | . | TRBV6-2/TRBV6-3 | CASSRMGRSILEGYTF | TGTGCCAGCAGTCGAATGGGGAGGTCCATCCTAGAGGGCTACACCTTC
many | TRBJ2-2 | . | TRBV7-9 | CASSLEAGELFF | TGTGCCAGCAGTTTGGAGGCCGGGGAGCTGTTTTTT
once | TRBJ2-2 | . | TRBV5-1 | CASSLFSPNTGELFF | TGCGCCAGCAGCTTATTTTCTCCGAACACCGGGGAGCTGTTTTTT
. | TRBJ1-1 | . | TRBV7-6 | CASSLWEESMNTEAFF | TGTGCCAGCAGCTTATGGGAGGAGTCAATGAACACTGAAGCTTTCTTT
. | TRBJ2-7 | TRBD2 | TRBV28 | CASSPGGAGDYEQYF | TGTGCCAGCAGCCCGGGCGGAGCGGGGGATTACGAGCAGTACTTC
. | TRBJ1-1 | . | TRBV7-9 | CASSLWAGPTEAFF | TGTGCCAGCAGCTTATGGGCAGGGCCCACTGAAGCTTTCTTT
once | TRBJ2-1 | TRBD2 | TRBV28 | CASSIERGSYNEQFF | TGTGCCAGCAGTATTGAGCGGGGGAGCTACAATGAGCAGTTCTTC
. | TRBJ2-3 | . | TRBV2 | CASSLQGRDTQYF | TGTGCCAGCAGTTTACAGGGACGGGATACGCAGTATTTT
. | TRBJ1-6 | . | TRBV20-1 | CSARDRDTLHF | TGCAGTGCTAGAGATCGTGACACCCTCCACTTT
. | TRBJ2-3 | . | TRBV11-2 | CASSLGSADTQYF | TGTGCCAGCAGCTTAGGATCGGCAGATACGCAGTATTTT
few | TRBJ2-7 | TRBD2 | TRBV30 | CAWSSGGAFVEQYF | TGTGCCTGGAGTAGCGGGGGGGCCTTCGTGGAGCAGTACTTC
. | TRBJ2-5 | TRBD1 | TRBV5-1 | CASSLLGGDETQYF | TGCGCCAGCAGCTTGTTAGGGGGCGACGAGACCCAGTACTTC
few | TRBJ1-1 | . | TRBV12-3/TRBV12-4 | CASSFGRGAFF | TGTGCCAGCAGTTTCGGGAGGGGAGCTTTCTTT
. | TRBJ1-5 | . | TRBV4-1 | CASSQQSNSNQPQHF | TGCGCCAGCAGCCAACAGTCGAATAGCAATCAGCCCCAGCATTTT
. | TRBJ2-2 | . | TRBV5-1 | CASSPRGGGVTGELFF | TGCGCCAGCAGCCCCCGGGGCGGGGGCGTAACCGGGGAGCTGTTTTTT
. | TRBJ2-3 | TRBD1 | TRBV28 | CASISIDRGPRDTQYF | TGTGCCAGCATCTCCATAGACAGGGGCCCGCGGGATACGCAGTATTTT